These 20 T cell receptor beta chains were all obtained from the same sample, sequenced in a study of blood T cell repertoires in COVID-19. Repertoires were generated with immunoSEQ multiplex PCR, while TCRdb's copy carries only in-frame clones and drops some. The sample consists of about 300,000 clones, roughly 84% of them appearing once. Input material: peripheral blood. The source is a human donor with COVID-19, enrolled during active disease. The donor label of this sample is uncertain.

This clone showed up just a few times. The CDR3, as DNA: TGTGCCTGGGGAGACCTGGCGGGGCCACCCCAGCATTTT. Its protein product is CAWGDLAGPPQHF. The chain recombines TRBV30 with TRBJ1-5, with D tentatively TRBD1 (5 bases). The V gene's germline CDR1 is GTSNPN and CDR2 SVGIG (reference sequence). The length of the CDR3 is 13 residues. Trimming removed 5 bases at V and 10 bases at J, with 18 bases between. The full variable domain, completed using reference TRBV30 and TRBJ1-5, is SQTIHQWPATLVQPVGSPLSLECTVEGTSNPNLYWYRQAAGRGLQLLFYSVGIGQISSEVPQNLSASRPQDRQFILSSKKLLLSDSGFYLCAWGDLAGPPQHFGDGTRLSIL.

The chain recombines TRBV29-1 with TRBJ1-2; a possible D gene is TRBD1 (5 bases). V was clipped by 3 bases and J by 10 bases, with 18 bases between them. Germline V CDR1 and CDR2: SQVTM, ANQGSEA. CDR3 length: 13 amino acids. The CDR3 bases are TGCAGCGTTGAGAACCCTCCGGGGGAGGACTACACCTTC. Its translation: CSVENPPGEDYTF.

The V call is TRBV3-1 (or the pseudogene TRBV3-2), the J call TRBJ2-1, with a weak D call TRBD1 (7 bases). The ends were cut back, 7 bases at V and 6 bases at J, with 16 bases in the middle. CDR1 is LGHDT and CDR2 is YNNKEL in the germline V gene (reference sequence). The CDR3 totals 14 residues. The CDR3 DNA reads as TGTGCCAGCAACTACCAGGGGGGAGGCAATGAGCAGTTCTTC. It yields the protein CASNYQGGGNEQFF.

The rearrangement uses TRBV2 and TRBJ2-6; a weak D match, TRBD2 (5 bases). The CDR3 runs 18 residues. V was trimmed by 3 bases and J by 2 bases, leaving 17 bases between them. Germline V gene lookup returns CDR1 SNHLY and CDR2 FYNNEI. The chain's CDR3 is CASSDWRRRSPGANVLTF. DNA for the CDR3: TGTGCCAGCAGTGATTGGAGGAGACGGTCCCCTGGGGCCAACGTCCTGACTTTC. Combining the CDR3 with reference TRBV2 and TRBJ2-6 gives the whole variable domain EPEVTQTPSHQVTQMGQEVILRCVPISNHLYFYWYRQILGQKVEFLVSFYNNEISEKSEIFDDQFSVERPDGSNFTLKIRSTKLEDSAMYFCASSDWRRRSPGANVLTFGAGSRLTVL.

The chain combines TRBV27 with TRBJ1-4, with D hard to call. Per germline, CDR1 MNHEY and CDR2 SMNVEV (reference sequence). Trimming removed 5 bases from V and 0 bases from J, with 10 bases in between. The CDR3 has 15 residues. In nucleotides, the CDR3 is TGTGCCAGCAGTCCTAGAGGTGCAACTAATGAAAAACTGTTTTTT. Translated, it gives CASSPRGATNEKLFF.

This chain uses TRBV28 with TRBJ2-7; 8 nucleotides align to TRBD1. The germline CDR1 and CDR2 sequences are MDHEN and SYDVKM. The trim removed 6 bases at V and 5 bases at J, leaving 6 bases unmatched. This CDR3 spans 13 amino acids. The CDR3 coding sequence is TGTGCCAGCAGAACAGGGGGTCTCGACGAGCAGTACTTC. Translating it yields CASRTGGLDEQYF.

The rearrangement links TRBV11-3 to TRBJ2-7; 14 bases match TRBD2. Germline CDR1 reads SGHNT; CDR2 reads YENEEA. V lost 5 bases to trimming and J lost 2 bases; unmatched junction nucleotides: 5. CDR3 length: 16 amino acids. The CDR3 loop reads CASSPGTSGGPYEQYF. DNA of the CDR3: TGTGCCAGCAGCCCCGGGACTAGCGGGGGCCCCTACGAGCAGTACTTC.

The genes are TRBV27 and TRBJ2-7, with 11 bases that match TRBD2. CDR1 is MNHEY, CDR2 SMNVEV, per germline (reference sequence). There are 16 residues in the CDR3. The V gene end was trimmed by 3 bases and the J gene end by 5 bases; junction bases not matched to a gene: 9. CDR3 sequence: CASSFALAGVKNEQYF. The CDR3 DNA is TGTGCCAGCAGTTTTGCACTAGCGGGAGTTAAAAACGAGCAGTACTTC.

V usage is TRBV18 and J usage is TRBJ2-3, with TRBD2 matching 8 bases. With V trimmed by 5 bases and J by 0 bases, 7 bases remained unmatched. The CDR3 is made up of 16 amino acids. The germline V gene has CDR1 KGHSH and CDR2 LQKENI. The CDR3 DNA sequence: TGTGCCAGCTCATCAGTACTAGCGGCGAGCACAGATACGCAGTATTTT. Amino acids: CASSSVLAASTDTQYF.

The V gene is TRBV3-1 (or the pseudogene TRBV3-2), the J gene TRBJ2-2; D ambiguous. CDR3 length: 16 residues. Trimming pared 0 bases from V and 3 bases from J, leaving 11 bases between. Germline lookup yields CDR1 LGHDT and CDR2 YNNKEL (reference sequence). CDR3 loop: CASSQELRSDTGELFF. The CDR3 DNA reads TGTGCCAGCAGCCAAGAGCTTCGGAGCGACACCGGGGAGCTGTTTTTT.

The chain uses TRBV29-1 and TRBJ1-2; 9 bases map to TRBD1. CDR1 SQVTM and CDR2 ANQGSEA come from the germline V gene. The trim removed 3 bases at V and 7 bases at J, leaving 3 bases unmatched. This CDR3 spans 12 amino acids. CDR3 DNA: TGCAGCGTTGACGGGACAGGGTCTGGCTACACCTTC. Translation: CSVDGTGSGYTF.

The chain links TRBV11-3 to TRBJ2-7; the D gene is possibly TRBD1 (6 bases). The CDR3 contains 14 residues. V shed 1 base and J shed 3 bases, with 10 bases lying between them. CDR1 and CDR2 (germline): SGHNT, YENEEA. The CDR3 bases are TGTGCCAGCAGCTTAGGTCCAGGGGACTACGAGCAGTACTTC. Protein product: CASSLGPGDYEQYF.

The gene calls are TRBV21-1 and TRBJ2-1; the D call in the table, TRBD2, was not verified against the DNA. TRBV21-1 is shown as a pseudogene. This CDR3 contains 19 residues. The CDR3, as DNA: TGTGCCAGCAGCAAAGGGGAAACTAGCGCTCCAAGCTCCTACAATGAGCAGTTCTTC. Translated, it gives CASSKGETSAPSSYNEQFF.

The CDR3 is CASSPPTTVNTEAFF. CDR3 DNA: TGTGCCAGCAGCCCCCCTACTACGGTGAACACTGAAGCTTTCTTT. This rearrangement joins TRBV7-9 to TRBJ1-1, with no clear D. The CDR3 covers 15 residues. Germline assignment: CDR1 SEHNR and CDR2 FQNEAQ (reference sequence). V lost 5 bases to trimming and J lost 0 bases, with 13 bases between them.

This clone showed up just a few times. This chain joins TRBV6-5 and TRBJ2-7; the D gene is possibly TRBD1 (5 bases). The CDR3 totals 14 residues. Trimming took off 2 bases at V and 3 bases at J, with 11 bases between the two ends. The V gene's germline CDR1 is MNHEY and CDR2 SVGAGI. CDR3 in amino acids: CASSYGASGYEQYF. In nucleotides, the CDR3 is TGTGCCAGCAGTTACGGGGCTTCCGGCTACGAGCAGTACTTC.

This clone was counted once. The junction differs from germline at one of its ends, possibly a read error. The gene calls are TRBV6-5 and TRBJ2-7, with 7 bases that match TRBD1. CDR3 length: 12 amino acids. Germline assignment: CDR1 MNHEY and CDR2 SVGAGI. This CDR3 reads CASSYTSRGLHF. In DNA, the CDR3 is TGTGCCAGCAGTTACACCAGCAGGGGGTTGCACTTC.

Notes on this clone: An end of the junction does not agree with germline; a read error may underlie this. The rearrangement joins TRBV15 to TRBJ1-1; 7 positions agree with TRBD1. CDR3 size: 15 residues. The germline CDR1 and CDR2 sequences are LNHNV and YYDKDF (reference sequence). CDR3 coding DNA: TGTGCCACCAGCGGGTGGGACAGTTTCTACACTGAAGTTTTCTTT. It yields the protein CATSGWDSFYTEVFF.

This clone was observed a single time. V is TRBV7-3 and J is TRBJ2-5; possibly TRBD1 for D (6 bases). Germline assignment: CDR1 SGHTA and CDR2 FQGTGA. The CDR3 spans 16 residues. V was pared by 4 bases and J by 5 bases, with 20 bases between. CDR3 loop: CASSSDDYGTWETQYF. The CDR3 region has the DNA TGTGCCAGCAGCTCGGACGATTACGGGACATGGGAGACCCAGTACTTC.

This clone was seen only a few times. The chain links TRBV29-1 to TRBJ2-7, with D possibly TRBD1 on 6 matching bases. Per germline, CDR1 SQVTM and CDR2 ANQGSEA. Trimming stripped 4 bases from V and 5 bases from J, with 15 bases between. CDR3 length equals 13 residues. DNA of the CDR3: TGCAGCGTTGGCCGGGACAAAAGGAACGAGCAGTACTTC. It specifies CSVGRDKRNEQYF.

The rearrangement links TRBV5-6 to TRBJ1-2; D possibly corresponds to TRBD1 (6 bases). This CDR3 has 16 amino acids. The germline V gene has CDR1 SGHDT and CDR2 YYEEEE. Between the trimmed V and J ends, which lost 3 bases and 1 base, there was a span of 16 bases. The CDR3, as DNA: TGTGCCAGCAGCTCGCCGACAGGAAGAAGTAACTATGGCTACACCTTC. Protein: CASSSPTGRSNYGYTF.